Listed here are 21 T cell receptor beta chains from one sample, sequenced in a study of CD8 T cells in Susac syndrome. Reverse transcription of 0.5 to 1 ug RNA was performed with random hexamers. Via MiXCR, TCRdb re-called the immunoSEQ multiplex PCR reads, giving one row per CDR3 protein. The table lists about 300,000 distinct CDR3 sequences, 70% to 90% of them singletons. The sequencing input was CD8+ T cells from PBMCs. The receptor set was obtained from a human donor with multiple sclerosis.

The chain recombines TRBV5-1 with TRBJ2-1, with D perhaps being TRBD1 or TRBD2 (6 bases each). This CDR3 region has 14 residues. From germline, CDR1 is SGHRS and CDR2 YFSETQ. V dropped 4 bases and J dropped 4 bases, with 12 bases sitting between them. The CDR3 DNA is TGCGCCAGCAGCGCCGGGGGCGGGTACAATGAGCAGTTCTTC. Its protein product is CASSAGGGYNEQFF. Based on the CDR3 plus reference TRBV5-1 and TRBJ2-1, the full variable domain is KAGVTQTPRYLIKTRGQQVTLSCSPISGHRSVSWYQQTPGQGLQFLFEYFSETQRNKGNFPGRFSGRQFSNSRSEMNVSTLELGDSALYLCASSAGGGYNEQFFGPGTRLTVL.

The rearrangement uses TRBV28 and TRBJ2-1; TRBD2 aligns across 10 bases. Germline V gene lookup returns CDR1 MDHEN and CDR2 SYDVKM. Trimming cost V 2 bases and J 2 bases; bases outside gene matches: 3. This CDR3 has 16 residues. In DNA, the CDR3 is TGTGCCAGCAGTTTACTAGCGGGAGTTACCTACAATGAGCAGTTCTTC. This codes for CASSLLAGVTYNEQFF.

The chain carries TRBV6-6 and TRBJ2-3, with D maybe TRBD1 (5 bases). Germline V lookup: CDR1 MNHNY, CDR2 SVGAGI (reference sequence). V shed 2 bases and J shed 4 bases, with 7 bases lying between them. The CDR3 sequence is 13 residues long. The CDR3 sequence: CASSYKGPDTQYF. The CDR3 DNA is TGTGCCAGCAGTTACAAGGGGCCAGATACGCAGTATTTT.

This clonotype was picked up one time. This chain joins TRBV27 and TRBJ1-2; D not resolved. CDR1 and CDR2 from the germline V gene are MNHEY and SMNVEV (reference sequence). The V end lost 5 bases, the J end lost 8 bases, and 18 bases lay between the germline ends. The CDR3 loop spans 14 amino acids. The CDR3 protein is CASSGLLGNSGYTF. The CDR3 bases are TGTGCCAGCAGTGGCCTTTTAGGTAATAGCGGCTACACCTTC.

V and J are TRBV10-3 and TRBJ2-2; tentatively, D is TRBD1 (5 bases). V lost 3 bases and J lost 0, with 14 bases in between. The CDR3 contains 17 residues. Germline values: CDR1 ENHRY, CDR2 SYGVKD. CDR3 coding DNA: TGTGCCATCAGTGATTGGACAAGTACCGCGAACACCGGGGAGCTGTTTTTT. It encodes CAISDWTSTANTGELFF.

The chain uses TRBV27 and TRBJ2-1; D not certain. V was clipped by 5 bases and J by 0 bases, with 8 bases between them. The CDR3 consists of 14 residues. Germline CDR1 and CDR2: MNHEY and SMNVEV (reference sequence). The CDR3 loop reads CASSESSSYNEQFF. CDR3 DNA sequence: TGTGCCAGCAGTGAGTCGAGCTCCTACAATGAGCAGTTCTTC.

This clonotype was found once. Likely a read error: the CDR3 ends without its conserved phenylalanine or tryptophan. V is TRBV7-2 and J is TRBJ2-7; D might be TRBD1 (6 bases). There are 15 residues in the CDR3. The ends were cut back, 3 bases at V and 0 bases at J, with 12 bases in the middle. The germline V gene has CDR1 SGHTA and CDR2 FQGNSA. The CDR3 reads CASSLTGASSYEQYL. CDR3 coding DNA: TGTGCCAGCAGCTTGACAGGTGCGAGCTCCTACGAGCAGTACCTC.

The genes are TRBV7-8 and TRBJ2-3; a weak D match, TRBD1 (6 bases). The CDR3 has 16 amino acids. Germline assignment: CDR1 SGHVS and CDR2 FQNEAQ. V lost 4 bases and J lost 5, with 19 bases in between. The CDR3 here is CASSSRDTRRGDTQYF. DNA for the CDR3: TGTGCCAGCAGCTCCAGGGACACACGACGAGGAGATACGCAGTATTTT.

The chain joins TRBV4-1 to TRBJ2-7; either TRBD1 or TRBD2 may fit D (6 bases each). From germline, CDR1 is MGHRA and CDR2 YSYEKL. Trimming removed 0 bases from V and 3 bases from J, with 12 bases in between. The CDR3 has 15 amino acids. The CDR3 bases are TGCGCCAGCAGCCAAGAATTGGGGGGCGGCTACGAGCAGTACTTC. As protein: CASSQELGGGYEQYF.

The chain joins TRBV6-2 or TRBV6-3 to TRBJ1-5; D might be TRBD1 (5 bases). CDR3 length: 16 residues. V lost 2 bases and J lost 4, with 15 bases in between. In germline, CDR1 is MNHEY, CDR2 SVGEGT. The CDR3 protein is CASSYQGPSGNQPQHF. The CDR3 DNA sequence: TGTGCCAGCAGTTACCAGGGCCCATCGGGAAATCAGCCCCAGCATTTT.

V gene TRBV27 combines with J gene TRBJ1-2, with TRBD1 identical over 9 bases. Trimming at V came to 1 base and at J to 3 bases, leaving 6 bases not matched to a gene. Germline loops: CDR1 MNHEY, CDR2 SMNVEV (reference sequence). The CDR3 runs 16 residues. The chain's CDR3 is CASSLLGDRDYYGYTF. In DNA form, the CDR3 reads TGTGCCAGCAGTTTATTAGGGGACAGGGATTACTATGGCTACACCTTC.

The chain employs TRBV6-1 and TRBJ2-7, with D possibly TRBD1 on 6 matching bases. With 6 bases removed from V and 3 bases from J, the gap between germline ends came to 18 bases. The CDR3 totals 15 residues. Germline V gives CDR1 MNHNS, CDR2 SASEGT. CDR3 amino acids: CASRGKSGHSYEQYF. CDR3 sequence (DNA): TGTGCCAGCAGGGGGAAATCGGGACATAGCTACGAGCAGTACTTC.

This chain links TRBV9 with TRBJ1-2, with D unclear. The CDR3 is 15 residues long. V gave up 0 bases and J gave up 2 bases, with 11 bases separating them. In germline, CDR1 is SGDLS, CDR2 YYNGEE. Here the CDR3 reads CASSVVGSPNYGYTF. The CDR3 nucleotides are TGTGCCAGCAGCGTAGTCGGCAGCCCCAACTATGGCTACACCTTC.

The rearrangement uses TRBV19 and TRBJ2-2; D not resolved. The germline CDR1 and CDR2 sequences are LNHDA and SQIVND (reference sequence). Trimming pared 9 bases from V and 5 bases from J, leaving 10 bases between. The CDR3 spans 12 residues. CDR3 in DNA: TGTGCCAGCTACGCCGGAACCGGGGAGCTGTTTTTT. It is translated as CASYAGTGELFF.

V usage is TRBV29-1 and J usage is TRBJ2-7, with 14 bases lining up with TRBD2. V gave up 6 bases and J gave up 5 bases; unmatched junction bases: 9. This CDR3 comprises 15 residues. Per germline, CDR1 SQVTM and CDR2 ANQGSEA. CDR3 loop: CSVPGTSGSWNEQYF. The CDR3 DNA sequence: TGCAGCGTCCCCGGGACTAGCGGGAGCTGGAACGAGCAGTACTTC.

This sequence joins TRBV15 and TRBJ1-5; D ambiguous. CDR1 LNHNV and CDR2 YYDKDF come from the germline V gene (reference sequence). This CDR3 is 13 amino acids long. Trimming pared 4 bases from V and 7 bases from J, leaving 11 bases between. The CDR3 spells CATSKVGGQPQHF. CDR3 in DNA: TGTGCCACCAGCAAGGTCGGCGGCCAGCCCCAGCATTTT.

This chain uses TRBV30 with TRBJ2-1, with 12 bases matching TRBD2. The CDR3 is made up of 15 amino acids. Trimming removed 1 base from V and 9 bases from J; junction bases left unmatched: 7. Germline V gene sequence: CDR1 GTSNPN, CDR2 SVGIG (reference sequence). This chain's CDR3 is CAWSGQTSGGFEQFF. DNA for the CDR3: TGTGCCTGGAGTGGACAGACTAGCGGGGGCTTTGAGCAGTTCTTC.

There are a few counts of this clonotype. V usage is TRBV20-1 and J usage is TRBJ2-7; D call uncertain. This CDR3 region has 11 residues. The germline CDR1 and CDR2 sequences are DFQATT and SNEGSKA (reference sequence). The germline V and J ends were trimmed by 3 bases and 3 bases, with 6 bases remaining between them. The DNA for the CDR3 is TGCAGTGCTAGGTGGGGCTACGAGCAGTACTTC. This sequence encodes CSARWGYEQYF.

This chain joins TRBV20-1 and TRBJ1-6; TRBD1 might be the D (6 bases). Germline lookup yields CDR1 DFQATT and CDR2 SNEGSKA (reference sequence). V was trimmed by 4 bases and J by 4 bases, leaving 8 bases between them. The CDR3 consists of 13 residues. The CDR3 sequence: CSAIQGYNSPLHF. The CDR3 region has the DNA TGCAGTGCTATACAGGGTTATAATTCACCCCTCCACTTT.

The V call is TRBV27, the J call TRBJ2-5; D is uncertain. Germline V CDR1 and CDR2: MNHEY, SMNVEV (reference sequence). The CDR3 is made up of 13 amino acids. Trimming stripped 7 bases from V and 5 bases from J, with 14 bases between. The CDR3 here is CASTNPWLETQYF. CDR3 sequence (DNA): TGTGCCAGCACCAACCCATGGTTGGAGACCCAGTACTTC.

The rearrangement uses TRBV12-3 or TRBV12-4 and TRBJ1-1, with D hard to call. V was trimmed by 6 bases and J by 4 bases, leaving 12 bases between them. The CDR3 is made up of 13 amino acids. CDR3 nucleotide sequence: TGTGCCAGCAGCCCGATTAGCGGCACTGAAGCTTTCTTT. As protein: CASSPISGTEAFF.